This T cell receptor beta chain stems from a study of early T cells in non-severe SARS-CoV-2 infection. This clonotype was recorded at least ten times. Unique molecular identifiers were attached to individual cDNA molecules. Via MiXCR, TCRdb re-called the 5' RACE reads, giving one row per CDR3 protein. The sample lists more than 25,000 distinct CDR3 sequences; approximately 5.4% were seen once. V was cut by 1 base and J by 5 bases, with 15 bases left in between. Germline V gene sequence: CDR1 SGHRS, CDR2 YFSETQ. This CDR3 is 16 amino acids long. This TCR came from an adult who was a healthcare worker with PCR-confirmed SARS-CoV-2 infection or an uninfected control (not recorded which). Sequenced: whole blood. J is TRBJ2-2 and V is TRBV5-1; D is perhaps TRBD1 (5 bases). The CDR3 nucleotides are TGCGCCAGCAGCTTGTGGCAGGGCCCCGGGACCGGGGAGCTGTTTTTT. Translating gives CASSLWQGPGTGELFF.